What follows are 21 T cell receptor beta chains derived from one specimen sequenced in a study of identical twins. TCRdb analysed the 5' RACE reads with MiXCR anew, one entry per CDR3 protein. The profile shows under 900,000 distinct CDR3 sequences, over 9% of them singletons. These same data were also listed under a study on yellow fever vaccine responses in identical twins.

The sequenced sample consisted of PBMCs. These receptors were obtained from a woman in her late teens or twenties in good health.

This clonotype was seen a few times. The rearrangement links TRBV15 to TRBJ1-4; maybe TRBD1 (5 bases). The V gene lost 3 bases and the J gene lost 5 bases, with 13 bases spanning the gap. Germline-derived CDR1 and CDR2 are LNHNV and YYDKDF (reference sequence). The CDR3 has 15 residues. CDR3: CATSSGDSPNEKLFF. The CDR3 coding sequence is TGTGCCACCAGCAGTGGCGACAGTCCAAATGAAAAACTGTTTTTT.

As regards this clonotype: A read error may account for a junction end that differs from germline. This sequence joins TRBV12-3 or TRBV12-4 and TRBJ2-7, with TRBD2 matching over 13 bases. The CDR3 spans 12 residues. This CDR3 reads CASSSRTSGSLF. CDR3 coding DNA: TGTGCCAGCAGTTCGAGGACTAGCGGGAGCCTGTTC.

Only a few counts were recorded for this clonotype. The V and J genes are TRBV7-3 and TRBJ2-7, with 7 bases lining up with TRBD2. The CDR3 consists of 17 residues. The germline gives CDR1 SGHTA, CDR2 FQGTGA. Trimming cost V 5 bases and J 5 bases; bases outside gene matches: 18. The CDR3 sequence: CASSPSMRAGAPHEQYF. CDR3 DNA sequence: TGTGCCAGCAGCCCAAGTATGAGGGCGGGAGCTCCCCACGAGCAGTACTTC.

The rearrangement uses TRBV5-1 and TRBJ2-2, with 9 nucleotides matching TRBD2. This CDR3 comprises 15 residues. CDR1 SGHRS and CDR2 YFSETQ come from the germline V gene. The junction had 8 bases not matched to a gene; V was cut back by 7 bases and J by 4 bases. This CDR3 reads CASERGALSTGELFF. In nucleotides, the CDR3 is TGCGCCAGCGAGCGGGGGGCCCTAAGCACCGGGGAGCTGTTTTTT.

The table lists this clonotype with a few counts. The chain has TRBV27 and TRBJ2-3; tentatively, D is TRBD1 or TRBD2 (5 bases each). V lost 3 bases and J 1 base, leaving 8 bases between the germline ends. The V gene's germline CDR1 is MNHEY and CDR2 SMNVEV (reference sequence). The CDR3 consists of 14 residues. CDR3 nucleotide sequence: TGTGCCAGCAGTTTCCGGGACCGCACAGATACGCAGTATTTT. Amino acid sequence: CASSFRDRTDTQYF.

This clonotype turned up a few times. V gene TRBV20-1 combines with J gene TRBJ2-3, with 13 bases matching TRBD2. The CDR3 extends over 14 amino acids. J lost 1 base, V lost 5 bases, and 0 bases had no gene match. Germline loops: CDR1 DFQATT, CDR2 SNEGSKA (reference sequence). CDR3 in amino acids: CSAGLAGGTDTQYF. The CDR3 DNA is TGCAGTGCTGGACTAGCGGGAGGCACAGATACGCAGTATTTT.

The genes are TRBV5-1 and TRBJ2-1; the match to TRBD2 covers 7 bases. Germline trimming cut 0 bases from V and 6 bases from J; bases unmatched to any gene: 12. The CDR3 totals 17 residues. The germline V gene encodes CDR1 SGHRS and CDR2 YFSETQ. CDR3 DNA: TGCGCCAGCAGCTTGGTCGCGGGAGCCGTTTCAGGCAATGAGCAGTTCTTC. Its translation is CASSLVAGAVSGNEQFF.

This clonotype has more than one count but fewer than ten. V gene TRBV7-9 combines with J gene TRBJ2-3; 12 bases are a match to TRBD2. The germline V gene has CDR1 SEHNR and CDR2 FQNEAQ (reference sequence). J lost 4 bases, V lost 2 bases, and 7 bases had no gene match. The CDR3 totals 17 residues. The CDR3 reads CASSLTQTSGSADTQYF. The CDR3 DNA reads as TGTGCCAGCAGCTTAACTCAGACTAGCGGGAGTGCAGATACGCAGTATTTT.

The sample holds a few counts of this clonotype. The CDR3 here is CAIGPGLSGEQYV. The CDR3 DNA reads TGTGCCATCGGCCCGGGACTAAGCGGCGAGCAGTACGTC. The V call is TRBV10-3, the J call TRBJ2-7, with 7 positions matching TRBD2. After removal of 8 bases from V and 6 bases from J, the junction contained 10 bases not matched to a gene. Germline V CDR1 and CDR2: ENHRY, SYGVKD. This CDR3 comprises 13 residues.

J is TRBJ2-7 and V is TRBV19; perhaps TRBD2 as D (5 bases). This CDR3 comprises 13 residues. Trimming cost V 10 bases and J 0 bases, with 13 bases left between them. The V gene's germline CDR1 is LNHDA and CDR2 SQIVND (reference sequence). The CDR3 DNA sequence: TGTGCCACGCAGCGGAATTTCTCCTACGAGCAGTACTTC. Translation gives CATQRNFSYEQYF.

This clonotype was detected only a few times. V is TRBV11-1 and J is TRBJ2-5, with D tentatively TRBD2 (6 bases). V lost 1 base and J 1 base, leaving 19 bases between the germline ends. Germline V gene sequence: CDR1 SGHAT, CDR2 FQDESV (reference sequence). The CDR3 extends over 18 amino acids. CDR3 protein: CASSLGPPQSSVQETQYF. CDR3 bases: TGTGCCAGCAGCTTAGGGCCACCCCAATCTAGCGTCCAAGAGACCCAGTACTTC.

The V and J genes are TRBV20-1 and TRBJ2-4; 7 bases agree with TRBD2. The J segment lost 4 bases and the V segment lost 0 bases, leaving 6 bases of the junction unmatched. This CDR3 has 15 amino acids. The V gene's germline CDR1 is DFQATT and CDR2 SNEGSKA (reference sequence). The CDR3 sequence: CSARDPQGGKNIQYF. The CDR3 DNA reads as TGCAGTGCTAGAGATCCCCAGGGAGGGAAAAACATTCAGTACTTC.

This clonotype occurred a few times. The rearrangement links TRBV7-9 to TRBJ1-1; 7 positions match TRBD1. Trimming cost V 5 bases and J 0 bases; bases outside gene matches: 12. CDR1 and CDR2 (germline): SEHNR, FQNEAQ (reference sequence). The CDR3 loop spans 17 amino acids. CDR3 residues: CASSPAGQRALNTEAFF. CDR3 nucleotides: TGTGCCAGCAGCCCAGCGGGACAGAGGGCCTTGAACACTGAAGCTTTCTTT. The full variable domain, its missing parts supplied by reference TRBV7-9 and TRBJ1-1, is DTGVSQNPRHKITKRGQNVTFRCDPISEHNRLYWYRQTLGQGPEFLTYFQNEAQLEKSRLLSDRFSAERPKGSFSTLEIQRTEQGDSAMYLCASSPAGQRALNTEAFFGQGTRLTVV.

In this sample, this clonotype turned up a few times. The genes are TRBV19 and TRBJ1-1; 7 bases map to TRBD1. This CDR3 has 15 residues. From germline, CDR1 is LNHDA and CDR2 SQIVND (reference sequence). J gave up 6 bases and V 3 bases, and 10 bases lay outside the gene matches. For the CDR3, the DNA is TGTGCCAGTAGTATTGGGGCCAGGGGGTACTCTGAAGCTTTCTTT. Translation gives CASSIGARGYSEAFF.

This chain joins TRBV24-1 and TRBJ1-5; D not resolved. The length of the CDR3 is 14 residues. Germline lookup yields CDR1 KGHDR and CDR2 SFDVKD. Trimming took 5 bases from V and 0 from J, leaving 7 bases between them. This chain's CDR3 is CATSVRNSNQPQHF. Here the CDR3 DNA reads TGTGCCACCAGTGTGCGGAATAGCAATCAGCCCCAGCATTTT.

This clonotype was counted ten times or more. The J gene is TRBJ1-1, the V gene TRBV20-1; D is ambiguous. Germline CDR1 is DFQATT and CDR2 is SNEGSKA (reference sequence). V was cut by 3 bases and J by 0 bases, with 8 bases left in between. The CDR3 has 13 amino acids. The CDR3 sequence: CSARSTVNTEAFF. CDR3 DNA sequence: TGCAGTGCTAGGTCCACCGTGAACACTGAAGCTTTCTTT.

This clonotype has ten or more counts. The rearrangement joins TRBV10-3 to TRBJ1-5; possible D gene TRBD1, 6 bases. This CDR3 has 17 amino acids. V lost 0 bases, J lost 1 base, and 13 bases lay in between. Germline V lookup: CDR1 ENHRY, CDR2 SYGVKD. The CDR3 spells CAISESAGQSSNQPQHF. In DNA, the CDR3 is TGTGCCATCAGTGAGTCCGCTGGACAGTCGAGCAATCAGCCCCAGCATTTT.

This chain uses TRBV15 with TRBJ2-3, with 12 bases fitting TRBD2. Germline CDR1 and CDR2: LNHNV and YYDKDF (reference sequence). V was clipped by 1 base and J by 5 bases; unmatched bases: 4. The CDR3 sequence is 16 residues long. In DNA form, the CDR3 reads TGTGCCACCAGCAGAGGGCTAGCGGGAGGGGAAGATACGCAGTATTTT. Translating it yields CATSRGLAGGEDTQYF.

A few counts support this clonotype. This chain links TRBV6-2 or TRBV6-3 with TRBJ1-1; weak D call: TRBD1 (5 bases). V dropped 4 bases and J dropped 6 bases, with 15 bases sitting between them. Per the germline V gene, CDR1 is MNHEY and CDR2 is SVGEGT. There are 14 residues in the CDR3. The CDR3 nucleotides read TGTGCCAGCAGTTGGACATCAGAATCTTCTGAAGCTTTCTTT. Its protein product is CASSWTSESSEAFF.

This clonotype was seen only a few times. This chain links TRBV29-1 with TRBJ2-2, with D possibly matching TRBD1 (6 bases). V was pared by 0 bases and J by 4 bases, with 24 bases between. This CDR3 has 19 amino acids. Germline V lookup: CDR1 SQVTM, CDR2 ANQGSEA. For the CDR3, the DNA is TGCAGCGTTGAAGAACCCCCCTTTCTACAGGGTTGGGGCACCGGGGAGCTGTTTTTT. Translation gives CSVEEPPFLQGWGTGELFF.

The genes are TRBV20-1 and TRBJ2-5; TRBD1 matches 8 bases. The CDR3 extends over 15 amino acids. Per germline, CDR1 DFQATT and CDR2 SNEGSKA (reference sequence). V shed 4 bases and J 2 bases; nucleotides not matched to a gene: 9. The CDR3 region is CSAIPRGRKQETQYF. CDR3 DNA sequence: TGCAGTGCTATACCCAGGGGGCGTAAGCAAGAGACCCAGTACTTC.